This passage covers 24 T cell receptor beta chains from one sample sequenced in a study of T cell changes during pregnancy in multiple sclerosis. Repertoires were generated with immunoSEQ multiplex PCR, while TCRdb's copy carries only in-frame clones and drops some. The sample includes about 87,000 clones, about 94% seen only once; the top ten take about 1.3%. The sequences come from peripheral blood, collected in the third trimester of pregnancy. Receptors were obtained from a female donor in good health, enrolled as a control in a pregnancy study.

The CDR3 coding sequence is TGTGCCAGCAGTTTTCCTAGCGGGCACAATGAGCAGTTCTTC. Its protein is CASSFPSGHNEQFF. The gene calls are TRBV28 and TRBJ2-1; 8 nucleotides match TRBD2. The CDR3 loop spans 14 amino acids. V shed 3 bases, J shed 5 bases, and the junction held 3 bases outside the gene matches. Per germline, CDR1 MDHEN and CDR2 SYDVKM. Together with reference TRBV28 and TRBJ2-1, the CDR3 gives the full variable domain: DVKVTQSSRYLVKRTGEKVFLECVQDMDHENMFWYRQDPGLGLRLIYFSYDVKMKEKGDIPEGYSVSREKKERFSLILESASTNQTSMYLCASSFPSGHNEQFFGPGTRLTVL.

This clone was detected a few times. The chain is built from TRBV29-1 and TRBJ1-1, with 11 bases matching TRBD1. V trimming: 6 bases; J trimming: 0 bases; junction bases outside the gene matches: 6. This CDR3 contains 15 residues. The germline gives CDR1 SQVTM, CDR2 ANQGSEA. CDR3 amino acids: CSVGTGGPMNTEAFF. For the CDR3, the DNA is TGCAGCGTGGGGACAGGGGGACCCATGAACACTGAAGCTTTCTTT.

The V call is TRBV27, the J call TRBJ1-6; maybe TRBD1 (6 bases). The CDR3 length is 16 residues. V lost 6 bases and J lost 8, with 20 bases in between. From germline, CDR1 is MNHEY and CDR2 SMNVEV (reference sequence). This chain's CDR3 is CASSQRAGVKDSPLHF. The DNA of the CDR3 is TGTGCCAGCAGCCAAAGGGCAGGGGTGAAGGATTCACCCCTCCACTTT.

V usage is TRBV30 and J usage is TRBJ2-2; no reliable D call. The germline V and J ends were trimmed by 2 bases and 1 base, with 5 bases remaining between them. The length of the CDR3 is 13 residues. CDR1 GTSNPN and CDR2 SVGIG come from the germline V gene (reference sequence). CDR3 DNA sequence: TGTGCCTGGAGTCCCAGGAACACCGGGGAGCTGTTTTTT. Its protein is CAWSPRNTGELFF.

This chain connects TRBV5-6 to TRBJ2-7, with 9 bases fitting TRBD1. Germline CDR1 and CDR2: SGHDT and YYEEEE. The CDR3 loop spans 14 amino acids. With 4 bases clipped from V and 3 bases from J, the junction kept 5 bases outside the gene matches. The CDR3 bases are TGTGCCAGCAGCGGACCGGGACAGGGCTACGAGCAGTACTTC. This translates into CASSGPGQGYEQYF.

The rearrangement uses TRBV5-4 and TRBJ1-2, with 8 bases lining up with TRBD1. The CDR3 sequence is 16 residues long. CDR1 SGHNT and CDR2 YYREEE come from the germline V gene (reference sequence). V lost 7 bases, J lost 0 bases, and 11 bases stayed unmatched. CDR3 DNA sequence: TGTGCCAGCGGGTCTGGGGGACAGGTCTCTAACTATGGCTACACCTTC. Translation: CASGSGGQVSNYGYTF.

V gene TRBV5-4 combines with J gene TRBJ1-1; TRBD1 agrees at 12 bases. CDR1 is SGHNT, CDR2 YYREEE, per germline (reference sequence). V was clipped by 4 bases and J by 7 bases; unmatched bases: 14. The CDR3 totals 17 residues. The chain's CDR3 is CASSPNPGTGGRGEAFF. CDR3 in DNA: TGTGCCAGCAGCCCGAACCCCGGGACAGGGGGCCGGGGTGAAGCTTTCTTT.

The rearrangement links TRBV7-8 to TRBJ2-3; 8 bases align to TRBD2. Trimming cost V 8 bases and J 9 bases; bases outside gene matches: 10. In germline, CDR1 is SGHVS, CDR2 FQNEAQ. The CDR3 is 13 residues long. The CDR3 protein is CASARGGQVTQYF. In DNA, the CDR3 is TGTGCCAGCGCTCGGGGGGGGCAGGTCACGCAGTATTTT.

The CDR3 reads CASSIDLTGEQYF. For the CDR3, the DNA is TGTGCCAGTAGTATAGATCTGACGGGTGAGCAGTACTTC. This chain connects TRBV19 to TRBJ2-7; D is undetermined. The germline CDR1 and CDR2 sequences are LNHDA and SQIVND (reference sequence). The CDR3 has 13 residues. The V gene lost 0 bases and the J gene lost 7 bases, with 10 bases spanning the gap.

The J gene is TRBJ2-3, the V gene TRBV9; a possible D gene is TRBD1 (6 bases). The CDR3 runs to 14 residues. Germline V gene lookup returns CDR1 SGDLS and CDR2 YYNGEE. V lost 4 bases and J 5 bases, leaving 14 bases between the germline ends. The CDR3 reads CASSYGSGVDTQYF. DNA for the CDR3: TGTGCCAGCAGCTACGGCTCAGGGGTAGATACGCAGTATTTT.

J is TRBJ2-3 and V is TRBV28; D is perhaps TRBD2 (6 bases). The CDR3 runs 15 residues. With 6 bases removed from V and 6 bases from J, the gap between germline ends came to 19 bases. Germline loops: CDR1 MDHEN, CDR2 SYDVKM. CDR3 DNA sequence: TGTGCCAGCAGGCAACTATACAACCTAGCGGATACGCAGTATTTT. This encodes CASRQLYNLADTQYF.

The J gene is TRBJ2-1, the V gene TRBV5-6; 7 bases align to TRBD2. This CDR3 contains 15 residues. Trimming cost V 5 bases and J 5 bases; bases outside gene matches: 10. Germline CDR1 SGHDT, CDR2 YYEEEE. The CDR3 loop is CASSPIAGANNEQFF. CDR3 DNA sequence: TGTGCCAGCAGTCCGATCGCGGGAGCAAACAATGAGCAGTTCTTC.

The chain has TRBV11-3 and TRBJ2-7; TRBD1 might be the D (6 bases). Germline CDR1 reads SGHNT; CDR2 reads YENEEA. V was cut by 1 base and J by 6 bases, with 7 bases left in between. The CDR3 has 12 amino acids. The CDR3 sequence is CASSLGGGEQYF. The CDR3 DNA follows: TGTGCCAGCAGCTTAGGAGGGGGCGAGCAGTACTTC.

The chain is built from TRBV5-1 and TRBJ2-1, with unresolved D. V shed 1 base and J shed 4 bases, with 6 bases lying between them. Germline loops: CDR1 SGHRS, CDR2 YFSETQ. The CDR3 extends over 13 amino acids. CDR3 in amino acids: CASSLLQYNEQFF. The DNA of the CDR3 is TGCGCCAGCAGCTTGCTTCAGTACAATGAGCAGTTCTTC.

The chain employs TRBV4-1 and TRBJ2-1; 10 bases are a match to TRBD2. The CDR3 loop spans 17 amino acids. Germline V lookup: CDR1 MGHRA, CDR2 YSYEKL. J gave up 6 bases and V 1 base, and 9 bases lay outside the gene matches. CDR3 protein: CASSQATRPSGSNEQFF. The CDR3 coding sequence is TGCGCCAGCAGCCAAGCGACCCGCCCTAGCGGGAGCAATGAGCAGTTCTTC.

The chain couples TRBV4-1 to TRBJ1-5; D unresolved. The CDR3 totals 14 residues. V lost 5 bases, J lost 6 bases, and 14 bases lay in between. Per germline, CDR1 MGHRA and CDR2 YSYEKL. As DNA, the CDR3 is TGCGCCAGCAGCTTACGACTTTCGAGTCAGCCCCAGCATTTT. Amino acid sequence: CASSLRLSSQPQHF.

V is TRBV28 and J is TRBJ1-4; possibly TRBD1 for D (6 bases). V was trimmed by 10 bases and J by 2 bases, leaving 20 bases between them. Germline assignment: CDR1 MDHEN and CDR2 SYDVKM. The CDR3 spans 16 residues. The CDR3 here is CATRLDTGTTNEKLFF. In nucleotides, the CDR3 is TGTGCCACCCGTCTAGACACAGGGACCACTAATGAAAAACTGTTTTTT. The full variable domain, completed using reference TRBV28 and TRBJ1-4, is DVKVTQSSRYLVKRTGEKVFLECVQDMDHENMFWYRQDPGLGLRLIYFSYDVKMKEKGDIPEGYSVSREKKERFSLILESASTNQTSMYLCATRLDTGTTNEKLFFGSGTQLSVL.

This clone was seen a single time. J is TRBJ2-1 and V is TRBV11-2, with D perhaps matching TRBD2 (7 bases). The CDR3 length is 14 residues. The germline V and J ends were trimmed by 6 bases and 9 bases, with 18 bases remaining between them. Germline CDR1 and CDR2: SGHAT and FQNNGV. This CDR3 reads CASSLTQGGVEQFF. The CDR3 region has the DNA TGTGCCAGCAGTCTAACTCAAGGGGGGGTTGAGCAGTTCTTC.

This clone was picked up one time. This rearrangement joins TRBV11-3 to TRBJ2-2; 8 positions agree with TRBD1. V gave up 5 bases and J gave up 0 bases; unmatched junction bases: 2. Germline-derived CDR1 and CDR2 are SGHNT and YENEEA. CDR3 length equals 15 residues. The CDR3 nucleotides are TGTGCCAGCAGCCCGGGACAGGCGAACACCGGGGAGCTGTTTTTT. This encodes CASSPGQANTGELFF. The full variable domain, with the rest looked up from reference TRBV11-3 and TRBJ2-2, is EAGVVQSPRYKIIEKKQPVAFWCNPISGHNTLYWYLQNLGQGPELLIRYENEEAVDDSQLPKDRFSAERLKGVDSTLKIQPAELGDSAVYLCASSPGQANTGELFFGEGSRLTVL.

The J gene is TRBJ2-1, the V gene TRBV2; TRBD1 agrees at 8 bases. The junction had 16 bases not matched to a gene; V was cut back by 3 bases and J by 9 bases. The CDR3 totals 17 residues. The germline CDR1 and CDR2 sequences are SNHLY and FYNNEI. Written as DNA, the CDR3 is TGTGCCAGCAGTGAGTACTGGCAGGGGGCGCTGAGGGGTGAGCAGTTCTTC. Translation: CASSEYWQGALRGEQFF. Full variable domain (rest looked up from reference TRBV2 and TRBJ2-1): EPEVTQTPSHQVTQMGQEVILRCVPISNHLYFYWYRQILGQKVEFLVSFYNNEISEKSEIFDDQFSVERPDGSNFTLKIRSTKLEDSAMYFCASSEYWQGALRGEQFFGPGTRLTVL.

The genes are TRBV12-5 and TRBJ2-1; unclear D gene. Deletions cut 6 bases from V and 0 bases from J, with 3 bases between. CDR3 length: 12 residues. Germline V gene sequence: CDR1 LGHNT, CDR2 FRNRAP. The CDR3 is CASGGSYNEQFF. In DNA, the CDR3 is TGTGCTAGTGGCGGCTCCTACAATGAGCAGTTCTTC. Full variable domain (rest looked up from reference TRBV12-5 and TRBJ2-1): DARVTQTPRHKVTEMGQEVTMRCQPILGHNTVFWYRQTMMQGLELLAYFRNRAPLDDSGMPKDRFSAEMPDATLATLKIQPSEPRDSAVYFCASGGSYNEQFFGPGTRLTVL.

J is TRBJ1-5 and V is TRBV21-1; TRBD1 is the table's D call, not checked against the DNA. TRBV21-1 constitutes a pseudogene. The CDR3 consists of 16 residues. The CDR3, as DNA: TGTGCCAGCAGCAAAGGTAAGGGGGATCGAAATCAGCCCCAGCATTTT. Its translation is CASSKGKGDRNQPQHF.

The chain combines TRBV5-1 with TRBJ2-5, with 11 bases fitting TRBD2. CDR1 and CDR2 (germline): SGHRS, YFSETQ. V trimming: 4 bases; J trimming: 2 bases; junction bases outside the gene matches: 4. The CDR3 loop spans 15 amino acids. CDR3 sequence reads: CASSAGLAVQETQYF. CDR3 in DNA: TGCGCCAGCAGCGCGGGACTAGCGGTACAAGAGACCCAGTACTTC.

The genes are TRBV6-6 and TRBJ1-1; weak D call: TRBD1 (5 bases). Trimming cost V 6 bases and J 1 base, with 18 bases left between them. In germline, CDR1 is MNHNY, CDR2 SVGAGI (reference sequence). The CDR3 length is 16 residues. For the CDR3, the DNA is TGTGCCAGCAGCCCGGTGGGGGGAAGGCCGAACACTGAAGCTTTCTTT. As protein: CASSPVGGRPNTEAFF.